What follows are 8 T cell receptor beta chains derived from one specimen sequenced in a study of technical replicates of blood from several donors. Clones were sequenced by immunoSEQ multiplex PCR, and TCRdb holds only the in-frame ones, with some missing. The table includes tens of thousands of clones, over 75% detected once. The sequenced sample was T cells isolated from PBMCs. These receptors originate from a human donor in good health.

Remarks on this clone: Different DNA sequences within this sample yield the same CDR3. The V and J genes are TRBV19 and TRBJ1-1; D gene uncertain. Germline V lookup: CDR1 LNHDA, CDR2 SQIVND (reference sequence). The CDR3 is 13 residues long. V shed 2 bases and J shed 0 bases, with 4 bases lying between them. In DNA form, the CDR3 reads TGTGCCAGTAGTATAACGGTGAACACTGAAGCTTTCTTT. Residues: CASSITVNTEAFF.

This clone has just one count. This sequence joins TRBV6-1 and TRBJ1-2; D unresolved. CDR1 MNHNS and CDR2 SASEGT come from the germline V gene. This CDR3 is built from 14 residues. The V end lost 2 bases, the J end lost 2 bases, and 9 bases lay between the germline ends. Here the CDR3 DNA reads TGTGCCAGCAGTGAATTCTTGCGGAACTATGGCTACACCTTC. It codes for CASSEFLRNYGYTF.

CDR3 DNA sequence: TGTGCCAGCCTCACAGGGTGGGTTCAGCCCCAGCATTTT. This codes for CASLTGWVQPQHF. The chain employs TRBV28 and TRBJ1-5; a weak D match, TRBD1 (6 bases). Trimming cost V 8 bases and J 6 bases, with 14 bases left between them. Germline V gene lookup returns CDR1 MDHEN and CDR2 SYDVKM. This CDR3 spans 13 amino acids.

Here the CDR3 DNA reads TGCGCCAGCAGCTTGGAGCCCGGGACTAGCCATCTGTACTTC. Its translation: CASSLEPGTSHLYF. V and J are TRBV5-1 and TRBJ2-5; 9 positions agree with TRBD2. Germline V gene lookup returns CDR1 SGHRS and CDR2 YFSETQ. Trimming removed 0 bases from V and 13 bases from J; junction bases left unmatched: 10. The CDR3 has 14 amino acids.

The gene calls are TRBV25-1 and TRBJ2-1; D unresolved. V gave up 4 bases and J gave up 8 bases, with 12 bases separating them. The germline V gene encodes CDR1 MGHDK and CDR2 SYGVNS. The CDR3 loop spans 13 amino acids. The CDR3 bases are TGTGCCAGCAGTGTGACTTCGGCGGATGAGCAGTTCTTC. It yields the protein CASSVTSADEQFF.

The CDR3 DNA sequence: TGTGCCAGCAGCTTAGGCCTAAATACGCAGTATTTT. Its protein product is CASSLGLNTQYF. This chain joins TRBV11-3 and TRBJ2-3; D gene uncertain. There are 12 residues in the CDR3. The V end was cut by 1 base, the J end by 7 bases, with 6 bases between. The V gene's germline CDR1 is SGHNT and CDR2 YENEEA.

V usage is TRBV4-1 and J usage is TRBJ1-1; a possible D gene is TRBD1 (5 bases). Germline CDR1 and CDR2: MGHRA and YSYEKL. Deletions cut 3 bases from V and 4 bases from J, with 15 bases between. The CDR3 is 15 amino acids. The CDR3 DNA sequence: TGCGCCAGCAGCCATAACCAGGGTACGTTCACTGAAGCTTTCTTT. This encodes CASSHNQGTFTEAFF.

This chain uses TRBV6-5 with TRBJ2-2; 7 positions agree with TRBD1. The CDR3 runs 14 residues. Unmatched junction bases numbered 7, after V lost 10 bases and J lost 2 bases. CDR1 and CDR2 from the germline V gene are MNHEY and SVGAGI. The chain's CDR3 is CATRGQLNTGELFF. The CDR3 DNA is TGTGCCACAAGGGGACAGCTTAACACCGGGGAGCTGTTTTTT.